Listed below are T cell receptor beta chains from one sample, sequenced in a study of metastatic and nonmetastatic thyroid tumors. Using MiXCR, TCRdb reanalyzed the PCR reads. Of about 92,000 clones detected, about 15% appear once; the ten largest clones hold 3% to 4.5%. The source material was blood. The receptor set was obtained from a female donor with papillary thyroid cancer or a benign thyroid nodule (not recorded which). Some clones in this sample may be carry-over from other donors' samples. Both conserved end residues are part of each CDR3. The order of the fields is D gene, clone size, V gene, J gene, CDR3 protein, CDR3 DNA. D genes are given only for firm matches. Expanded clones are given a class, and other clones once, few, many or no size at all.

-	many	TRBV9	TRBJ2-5	CASSVWGQGGETQYF	TGTGCCAGCAGCGTATGGGGACAAGGAGGGGAGACCCAGTACTTC
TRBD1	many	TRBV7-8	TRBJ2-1	CASKLDRWPYNEQFF	TGTGCCAGCAAATTGGACAGGTGGCCCTACAATGAGCAGTTCTTC
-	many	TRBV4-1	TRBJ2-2	CASSQDGSRALNTGELFF	TGCGCCAGCAGCCAAGATGGGTCGCGCGCCCTAAACACCGGGGAGCTGTTTTTT
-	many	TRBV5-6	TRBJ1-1	CASSLGSGVAFF	TGTGCCAGCAGCTTGGGGTCTGGGGTAGCTTTCTTT
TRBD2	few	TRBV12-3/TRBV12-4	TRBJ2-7	CASRTGGSPEQYF	TGTGCCAGCAGGACGGGGGGTAGTCCCGAGCAGTACTTC
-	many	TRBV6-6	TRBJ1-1	CASSYAGASEAFF	TGTGCCAGCAGTTACGCGGGGGCGAGCGAAGCTTTCTTT
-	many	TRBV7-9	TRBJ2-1	CASRLNEQFF	TGTGCCAGCAGATTAAATGAGCAGTTCTTC
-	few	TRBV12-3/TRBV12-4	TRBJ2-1	CASEPPDLNEHFF	TGTGCCAGCGAGCCCCCCGACCTTAATGAGCATTTCTTC
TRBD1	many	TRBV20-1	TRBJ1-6	CSAREGASSYNSPLHF	TGCAGTGCTAGGGAGGGGGCGAGCTCCTATAATTCACCCCTCCACTTT
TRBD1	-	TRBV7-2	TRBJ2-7	CASITQGCWEEQYF	TGTGCCAGCATCACACAGGGGTGCTGGGAAGAGCAGTACTTC
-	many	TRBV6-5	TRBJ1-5	CASSYRGGGQPQHF	TGTGCCAGCAGTTACCGGGGGGGAGGTCAGCCCCAGCATTTT
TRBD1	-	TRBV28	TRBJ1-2	CASILGTGDYVYTF	TGTGCCAGCATTTTAGGGACAGGGGACTATGTCTACACCTTC
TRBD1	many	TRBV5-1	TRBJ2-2	CASSGTGNRHTGELFF	TGCGCCAGCAGCGGGACAGGGAATCGTCACACCGGGGAGCTGTTTTTT
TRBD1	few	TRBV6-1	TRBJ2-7	CASRHQQGLSYEQYF	TGTGCCAGCAGACACCAACAGGGGTTATCCTACGAGCAGTACTTC
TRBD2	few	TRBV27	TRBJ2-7	CASSLTSGVGEQYF	TGTGCCAGCAGTTTGACTAGCGGTGTCGGCGAGCAGTACTTC
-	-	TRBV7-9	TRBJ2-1	CASSLERVEQFF	TGTGCCAGCAGCTTAGAACGGGTTGAGCAGTTCTTC
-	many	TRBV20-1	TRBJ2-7	CSARDQGYEQYF	TGCAGTGCTAGAGACCAGGGGTACGAGCAGTACTTC
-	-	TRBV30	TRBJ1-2	CAWILLGRNYGYTF	TGTGCCTGGATCCTCCTGGGGAGGAACTATGGCTACACCTTC
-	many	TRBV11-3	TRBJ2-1	CASSSTTLASEQFF	TGTGCCAGCAGCTCGACGACGCTCGCATCTGAGCAGTTCTTC
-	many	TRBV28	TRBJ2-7	CASSSPARLTYEQYF	TGTGCCAGCAGTTCCCCGGCCAGGCTTACCTACGAGCAGTACTTC
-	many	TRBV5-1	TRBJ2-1	CASSLDNEQFF	TGCGCCAGCAGCTTGGACAATGAGCAGTTCTTC
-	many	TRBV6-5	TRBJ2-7	CASSYSDAYEQYF	TGTGCCAGCAGTTACTCGGATGCCTACGAGCAGTACTTC
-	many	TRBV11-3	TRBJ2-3	CASSPSYGGAGDTQYF	TGTGCCAGCAGTCCTTCTTATGGGGGCGCGGGAGATACGCAGTATTTT
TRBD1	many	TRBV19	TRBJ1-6	CASSIGPGGNSPLHF	TGTGCCAGTAGTATCGGGCCAGGGGGAAATTCACCCCTCCACTTT
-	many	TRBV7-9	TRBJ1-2	CASSLSSGNYGYTF	TGTGCCAGCAGCTTATCTTCAGGGAACTATGGCTACACCTTC
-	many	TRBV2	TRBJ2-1	CASNPATFGNEQFF	TGTGCCAGCAATCCCGCCACATTTGGCAATGAGCAGTTCTTC
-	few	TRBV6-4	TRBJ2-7	CATHTLYDQYF	TGTGCCACCCATACACTCTACGATCAGTACTTC
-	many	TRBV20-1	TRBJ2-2	CSAREQTPQTGELFF	TGCAGTGCTAGAGAACAGACACCGCAGACCGGGGAGCTGTTTTTT
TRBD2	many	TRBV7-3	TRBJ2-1	CASSVGGGAHNEQFF	TGTGCCAGCAGCGTAGGCGGGGGGGCCCATAATGAGCAGTTCTTC
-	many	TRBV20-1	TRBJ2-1	CSAREWPEAGNNEQFF	TGCAGTGCTAGAGAGTGGCCGGAGGCCGGGAACAATGAGCAGTTCTTC
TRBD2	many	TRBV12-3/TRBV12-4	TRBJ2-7	CASSGGTSTYEQYF	TGTGCCAGCAGTGGTGGGACTAGCACCTACGAGCAGTACTTC
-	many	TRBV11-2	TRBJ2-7	CASSWGTVAYEQYF	TGTGCCAGCAGCTGGGGGACGGTCGCCTACGAGCAGTACTTC
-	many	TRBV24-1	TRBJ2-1	CATSDFPGPGSSYNEQFF	TGTGCCACCAGTGATTTCCCAGGGCCGGGAAGCTCCTACAATGAGCAGTTCTTC
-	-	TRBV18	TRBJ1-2	CASSRDAISHGYTF	TGTGCCAGCTCACGGGACGCAATTTCGCACGGCTACACCTTC
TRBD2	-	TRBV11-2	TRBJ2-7	CASSPSAGGPVEQYF	TGTGCCAGCAGCCCCTCAGCGGGAGGGCCGGTCGAGCAGTACTTC
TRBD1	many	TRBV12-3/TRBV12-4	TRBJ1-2	CASSPGQIYGYTF	TGTGCCAGCAGCCCGGGACAGATCTATGGCTACACCTTC
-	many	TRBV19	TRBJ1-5	CASGVGHQPQHF	TGTGCCAGTGGTGTTGGCCACCAGCCCCAGCATTTT
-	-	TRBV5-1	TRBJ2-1	CASIPVRTRYNEQFF	TGCGCCAGCATCCCGGTACGGACACGCTACAATGAGCAGTTCTTC
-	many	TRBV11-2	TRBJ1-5	CASSLDRYQPQHF	TGTGCCAGCAGCTTAGATCGTTATCAGCCCCAGCATTTT
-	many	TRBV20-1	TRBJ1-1	CSAPGPKNTEAFF	TGCAGTGCACCGGGACCGAAGAACACTGAAGCTTTCTTT
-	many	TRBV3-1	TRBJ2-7	CASSQTLEGEQYF	TGTGCCAGCAGCCAAACCCTAGAGGGCGAGCAGTACTTC
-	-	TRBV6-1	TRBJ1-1	CASTPCGGRGITEAFF	TGTGCCAGCACCCCATGCGGGGGGCGCGGGATCACTGAAGCTTTCTTT